This T cell receptor beta chain was documented in a study of Ad26.COV2.S vaccination and SARS-CoV-2 variants. Sequenced by immunoSEQ multiplex PCR; TCRdb stores in-frame clones only, minus some. The table includes around 300,000 clones, 75% to 90% detected once. Treatment: approximately 18 received Ad26.COV2.S at low or high dose, single or two shots; several received placebo; per-sample allocation not given. Collection of the samples took place on day 63 after the first injection of vaccine or placebo. The CDR3 extends over 14 amino acids. Trimming took off 1 base at V and 2 bases at J, with 7 bases between the two ends. Looked up from germline, CDR1 is SGHTA and CDR2 is FQGNSA.

This chain connects TRBV7-2 to TRBJ2-3; D call uncertain. Sequencing used peripheral blood, obtained in a trial of Ad26.COV2.S vaccine versus placebo. The sequence was obtained from a person aged 18-60 years who received the Ad26.COV2.S COVID-19 vaccine or a placebo. DNA of the CDR3: TGTGCCAGCAGCTTAGAGGGATTCACAGATACGCAGTATTTT. Its translation: CASSLEGFTDTQYF.